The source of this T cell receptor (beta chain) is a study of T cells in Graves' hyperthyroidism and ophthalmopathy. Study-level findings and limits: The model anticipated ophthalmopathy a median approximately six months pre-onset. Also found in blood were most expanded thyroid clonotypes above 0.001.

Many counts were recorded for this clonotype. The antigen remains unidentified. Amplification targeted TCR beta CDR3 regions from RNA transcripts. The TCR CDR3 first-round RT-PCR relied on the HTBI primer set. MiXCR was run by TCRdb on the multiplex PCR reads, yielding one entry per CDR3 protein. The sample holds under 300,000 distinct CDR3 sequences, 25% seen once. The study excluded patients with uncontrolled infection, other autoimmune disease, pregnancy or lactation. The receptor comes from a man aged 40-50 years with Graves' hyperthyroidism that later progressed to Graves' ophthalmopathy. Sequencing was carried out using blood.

Written as DNA, the CDR3 is TGTGCCAGCAGCCTAGGACGAGCCATCTACGAGCAGTACTTC. This encodes CASSLGRAIYEQYF. This chain connects TRBV28 to TRBJ2-7; unclear D gene. Germline CDR1 MDHEN, CDR2 SYDVKM. There are 14 residues in the CDR3. V lost 6 bases to trimming and J lost 3 bases, with 15 bases between them.